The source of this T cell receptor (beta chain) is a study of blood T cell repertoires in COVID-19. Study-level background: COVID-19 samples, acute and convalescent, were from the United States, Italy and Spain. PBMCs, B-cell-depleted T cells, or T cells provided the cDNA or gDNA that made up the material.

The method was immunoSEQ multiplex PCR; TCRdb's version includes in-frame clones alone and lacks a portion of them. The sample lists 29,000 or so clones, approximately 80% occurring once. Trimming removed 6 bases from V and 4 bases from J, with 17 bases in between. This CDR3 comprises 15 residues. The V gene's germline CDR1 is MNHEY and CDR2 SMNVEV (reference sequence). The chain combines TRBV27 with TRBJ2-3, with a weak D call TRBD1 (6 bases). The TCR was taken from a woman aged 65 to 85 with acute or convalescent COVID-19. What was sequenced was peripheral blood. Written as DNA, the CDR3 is TGTGCCAGCAGCTATGGGGGCATTCACGCAGATACGCAGTATTTT. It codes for CASSYGGIHADTQYF.